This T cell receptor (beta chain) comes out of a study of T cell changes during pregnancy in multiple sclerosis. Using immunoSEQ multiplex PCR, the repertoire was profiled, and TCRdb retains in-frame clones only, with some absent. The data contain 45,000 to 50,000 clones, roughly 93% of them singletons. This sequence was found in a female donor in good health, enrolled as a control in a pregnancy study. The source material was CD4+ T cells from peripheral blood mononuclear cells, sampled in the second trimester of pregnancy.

The CDR3 nucleotides read TGTGCCAGCAGCCTCGGGACAGGGGCCGTCGGGGAGCTGTTTTTT. Its translation: CASSLGTGAVGELFF. This sequence joins TRBV7-9 and TRBJ2-2; 10 bases are a match to TRBD1. Per germline, CDR1 SEHNR and CDR2 FQNEAQ (reference sequence). This CDR3 spans 15 amino acids. V gave up 5 bases and J gave up 7 bases; unmatched junction bases: 7.